The 2 T cell receptor beta chains reported below all come from one sample, sequenced in a study of human T cells and chemical hapten exposure. TCRdb reprocessed the RACE reads via MiXCR and lists one record per CDR3 protein. Here the sample spans about 65,000 distinct CDR3 sequences, approximately 6.5% being singletons. The time point here: healthy volunteer bleed at 6 weeks. Extraction yielded total RNA from whole blood (unfractionated). Sequencing input: whole blood. Receptors originate from a female donor in good health. Some clones in this sample may be carry-over from other donors' samples.

This clonotype was recorded many times. The J gene is TRBJ2-7, the V gene TRBV28; D is unresolved. Germline CDR1 MDHEN, CDR2 SYDVKM. With 5 bases removed from V and 3 bases from J, the gap between germline ends came to 11 bases. The CDR3 is 13 residues long. CDR3: CASSPMGNYEQYF. The DNA for the CDR3 is TGTGCCAGCAGTCCGATGGGTAACTACGAGCAGTACTTC.

This clonotype was found many times. This chain connects TRBV6-1 to TRBJ2-6; D call uncertain. Between the trimmed V and J ends, which lost 7 bases and 2 bases, there was a span of 12 bases. The CDR3 consists of 15 residues. Germline V gives CDR1 MNHNS, CDR2 SASEGT. The CDR3 bases are TGTGCCAGCATCGGAAGTAGGACTGGGGCCAACGTCCTGACTTTC. As protein: CASIGSRTGANVLTF.